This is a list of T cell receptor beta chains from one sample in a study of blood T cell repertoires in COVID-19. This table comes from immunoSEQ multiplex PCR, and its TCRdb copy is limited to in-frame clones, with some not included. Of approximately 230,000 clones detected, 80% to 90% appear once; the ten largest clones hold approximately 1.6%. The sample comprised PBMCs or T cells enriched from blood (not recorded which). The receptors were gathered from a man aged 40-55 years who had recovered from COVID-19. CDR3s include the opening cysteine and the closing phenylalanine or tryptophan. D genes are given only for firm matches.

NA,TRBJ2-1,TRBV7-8,CASSLNRIWGSSYNEQFF
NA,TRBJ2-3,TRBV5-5,CASSLYAGGTDTQYF
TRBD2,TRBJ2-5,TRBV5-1,CASSSLISGGAKTQYF
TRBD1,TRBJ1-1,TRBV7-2,CASSWAGGEAFF
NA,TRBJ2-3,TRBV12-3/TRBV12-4,CATATGRTDTQYF
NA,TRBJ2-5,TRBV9,CASSDGLIQETQYF
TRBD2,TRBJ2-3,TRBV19,CASKLQRDTDTQYF
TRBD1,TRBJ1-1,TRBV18,CASSPRTGKNTEAFF
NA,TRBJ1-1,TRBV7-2,CASSLQGDGDTEAFF
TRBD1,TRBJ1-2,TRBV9,CASSVGRGGDSYGYTF
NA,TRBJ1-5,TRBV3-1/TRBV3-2,CASSQDPGGNQPQHF
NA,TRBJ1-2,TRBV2,CASNNRVGPNYGYTF
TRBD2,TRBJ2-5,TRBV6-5,CASSYSLAVGQGTQYF
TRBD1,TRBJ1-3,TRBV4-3,CASSQDSRGSGNTIYF
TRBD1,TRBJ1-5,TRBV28,CASSPTGQGAYQPQHF
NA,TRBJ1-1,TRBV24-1,CATIRRAIAEAFF
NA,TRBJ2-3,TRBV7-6,CASSSGAGDTQYF
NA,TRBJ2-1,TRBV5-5,CASSLGAESSYNEQFF
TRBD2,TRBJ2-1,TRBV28,CASSSEGLAGFPWYNEQFF
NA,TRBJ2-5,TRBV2,CASSPRQETQYF
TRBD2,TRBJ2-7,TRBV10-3,CAISESVAGGYEQYF
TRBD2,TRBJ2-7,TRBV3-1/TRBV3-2,CASSRRGIYEQYF
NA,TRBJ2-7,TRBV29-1,CSVDRGASYEQYF
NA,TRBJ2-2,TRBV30,CAWSRGQLPTGDTGELFF
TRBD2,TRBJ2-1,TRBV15,CATSRLASGYNEQFF
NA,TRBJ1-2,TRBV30,CAWIRAGSGYTF
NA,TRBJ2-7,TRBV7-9,CASGTAAYEQYF
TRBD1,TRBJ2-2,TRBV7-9,CASSPRGQASTGELFF
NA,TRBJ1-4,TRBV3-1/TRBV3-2,CASSQATSSNEKLFF
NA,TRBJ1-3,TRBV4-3,CASSPETGNTIYF
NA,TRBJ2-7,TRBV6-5,CASSYNAPGYGEQYF
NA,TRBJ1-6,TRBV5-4,CASSLQGYNSPLHF
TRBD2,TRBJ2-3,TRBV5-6,CASSFSSGGDSSTDTQYF